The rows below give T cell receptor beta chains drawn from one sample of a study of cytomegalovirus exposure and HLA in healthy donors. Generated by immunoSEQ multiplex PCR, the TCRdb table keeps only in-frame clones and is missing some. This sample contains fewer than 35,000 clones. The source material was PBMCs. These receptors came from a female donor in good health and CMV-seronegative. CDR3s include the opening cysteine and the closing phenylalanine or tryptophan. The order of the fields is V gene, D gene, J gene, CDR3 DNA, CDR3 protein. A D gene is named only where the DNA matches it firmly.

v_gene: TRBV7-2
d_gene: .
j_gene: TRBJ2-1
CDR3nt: TGTGCCAGCAGCTACAACAATGAGCAGTTCTTC
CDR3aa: CASSYNNEQFF

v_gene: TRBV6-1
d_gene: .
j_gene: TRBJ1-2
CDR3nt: TGTGCCAGCAGTGTACAGGCGAGGGACTTATATGGCTACACCTTC
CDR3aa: CASSVQARDLYGYTF

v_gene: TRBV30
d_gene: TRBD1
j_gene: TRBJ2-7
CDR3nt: TGTGCCTGGGGGACCGGGACAGGGTCCCCCTACGAGCAGTACTTC
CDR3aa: CAWGTGTGSPYEQYF

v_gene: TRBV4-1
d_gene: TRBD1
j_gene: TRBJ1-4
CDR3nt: TGCGCCAGCAGCCCCGGACAGGGAGGAAATGAAAAACTGTTTTTT
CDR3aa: CASSPGQGGNEKLFF

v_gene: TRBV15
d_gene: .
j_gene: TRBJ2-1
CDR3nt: TGTGCCACCAGCAGTGAGAGATACAATGAGCAGTTCTTC
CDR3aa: CATSSERYNEQFF

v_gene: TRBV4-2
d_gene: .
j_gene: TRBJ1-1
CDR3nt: TGTGCCAGCAGCCAAGGGGGCCTCCAGGAAGCTTTCTTT
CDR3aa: CASSQGGLQEAFF

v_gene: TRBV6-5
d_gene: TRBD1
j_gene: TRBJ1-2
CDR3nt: TGTGCCAGCAGTACCCCCGGGACAGGGCTCTATGGCTACACCTTC
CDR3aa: CASSTPGTGLYGYTF

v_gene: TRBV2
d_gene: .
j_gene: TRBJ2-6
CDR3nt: TGTGCCAGCAAATGGGGGCTCTCTGGGGCCAACGTCCTGACTTTC
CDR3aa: CASKWGLSGANVLTF

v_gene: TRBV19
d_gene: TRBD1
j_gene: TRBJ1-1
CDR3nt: TGTGCCAGTAGTATACATGGACAGGGCCACACTGAAGCTTTCTTT
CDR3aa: CASSIHGQGHTEAFF

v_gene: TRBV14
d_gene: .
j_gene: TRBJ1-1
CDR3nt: TGTGCCAGCAGCCAAGATGGGGGGGTTACCTACGCTGAAGCTTTCTTT
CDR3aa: CASSQDGGVTYAEAFF

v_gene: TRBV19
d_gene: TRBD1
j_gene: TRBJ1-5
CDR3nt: TGTGCCAGTAGTATGGGGACAGCATATCAGCCCCAGCATTTT
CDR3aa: CASSMGTAYQPQHF

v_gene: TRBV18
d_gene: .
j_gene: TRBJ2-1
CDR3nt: TGTGCCAGCTCACCAGACAGCTACAATGAGCAGTTCTTC
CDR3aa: CASSPDSYNEQFF

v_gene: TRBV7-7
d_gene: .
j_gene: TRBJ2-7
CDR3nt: TGTGCCAGCAGCTTAGGGACGGCGGGCGAGCAGTACTTC
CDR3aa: CASSLGTAGEQYF

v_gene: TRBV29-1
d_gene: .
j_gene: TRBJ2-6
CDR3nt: TGCAGCGTTATGACGGGAAGCTCTGGGGCCAACGTCCTGACTTTC
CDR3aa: CSVMTGSSGANVLTF

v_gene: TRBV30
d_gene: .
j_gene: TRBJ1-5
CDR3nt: TGTGCCTGGAGTGCGGGGGGGGGTGGATGGACCCAGCATTTT
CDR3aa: CAWSAGGGGWTQHF

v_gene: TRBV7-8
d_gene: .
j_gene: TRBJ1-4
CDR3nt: TGTGCCAGCAGCTTAGTTGCGGGACGGCATAATGAAAAACTGTTTTTT
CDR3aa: CASSLVAGRHNEKLFF

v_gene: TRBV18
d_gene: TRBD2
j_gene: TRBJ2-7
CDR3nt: TGTGCCAGCTCACCGAAAGCGGGGGGACCCTACGAGCAGTACTTC
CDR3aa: CASSPKAGGPYEQYF

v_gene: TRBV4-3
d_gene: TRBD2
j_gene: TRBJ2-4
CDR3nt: TGCGCCAGCAGCCAAGCCTTAGCGAACCCTTTAGCGGGTAACATTCAGTACTTC
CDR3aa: CASSQALANPLAGNIQYF

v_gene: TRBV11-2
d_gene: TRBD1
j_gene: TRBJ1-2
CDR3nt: TGTGCCAGCAGCTCCTGGACAGGGGTGGATGGCTACACCTTC
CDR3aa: CASSSWTGVDGYTF

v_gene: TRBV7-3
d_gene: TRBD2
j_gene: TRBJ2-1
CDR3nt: TGTGCCAGCAGCCCGGTGGAGCGGGGTAGGGATGAGCAGTTCTTC
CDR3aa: CASSPVERGRDEQFF

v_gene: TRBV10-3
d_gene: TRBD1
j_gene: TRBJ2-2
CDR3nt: TGTGCCATCAGTGTGGCGCGACAGGGGGCGCAAACCGGGGAGCTGTTTTTT
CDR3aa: CAISVARQGAQTGELFF

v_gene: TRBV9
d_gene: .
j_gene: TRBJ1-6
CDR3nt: TGTGCCAGCAGCGTAGACCCCAACTTCTCGCCTAATTCACCCCTCCACTTT
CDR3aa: CASSVDPNFSPNSPLHF

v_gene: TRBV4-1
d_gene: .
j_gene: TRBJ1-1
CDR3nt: TGCGCCAGCAGCCAAAGGGGGACCGGGACTGAAGCTTTCTTT
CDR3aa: CASSQRGTGTEAFF

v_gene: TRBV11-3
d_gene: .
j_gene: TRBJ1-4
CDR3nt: TGTGCCAGCAGCCCGACAGGACTCTTTGAAAAACTGTTTTTT
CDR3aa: CASSPTGLFEKLFF

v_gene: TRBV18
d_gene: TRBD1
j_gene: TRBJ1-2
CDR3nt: TGTGCCAGCTCACCATCCCTCAACAGGGGGGGTGGGGCCGGCTACACCTTC
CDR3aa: CASSPSLNRGGGAGYTF

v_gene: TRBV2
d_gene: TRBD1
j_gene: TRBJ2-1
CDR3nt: TGTGCCAGCAGTGGTGACAGGGGTACCTACAATGAGCAGTTCTTC
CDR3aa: CASSGDRGTYNEQFF

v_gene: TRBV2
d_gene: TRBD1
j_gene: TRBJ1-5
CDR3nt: TGTGCCAGCAGGGGGACAGGGCATAGCAATCAGCCCCAGCATTTT
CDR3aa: CASRGTGHSNQPQHF

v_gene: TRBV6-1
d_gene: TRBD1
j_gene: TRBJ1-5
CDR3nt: TGTGCCAGCAGTGAAGACAGGGGGCCAAGCAATCAGCCCCAGCATTTT
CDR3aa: CASSEDRGPSNQPQHF

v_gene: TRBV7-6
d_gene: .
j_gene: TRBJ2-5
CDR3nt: TGTGCCAGCAGCAGGAGGGTTTCTCCAGAGACCCAGTACTTC
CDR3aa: CASSRRVSPETQYF

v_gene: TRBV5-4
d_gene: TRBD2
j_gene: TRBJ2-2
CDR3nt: TGTGCCAGCAGCTTGGCGGGGGGGAACACCGGGGAGCTGTTTTTT
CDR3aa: CASSLAGGNTGELFF

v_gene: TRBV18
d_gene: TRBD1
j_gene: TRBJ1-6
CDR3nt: TGTGCCAGCTCACCACCCCCGGGACAGGGAAATTCACCCCTCCACTTT
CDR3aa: CASSPPPGQGNSPLHF

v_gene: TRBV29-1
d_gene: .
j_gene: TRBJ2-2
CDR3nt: TGCAGCGTTGAAAGTAACCTTCTAACCGGGGAGCTGTTTTTT
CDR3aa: CSVESNLLTGELFF

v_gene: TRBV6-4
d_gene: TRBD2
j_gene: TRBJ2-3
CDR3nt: TGTGCCAGCAGTTCTAGCGGGGGGATGGATACGCAGTATTTT
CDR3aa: CASSSSGGMDTQYF

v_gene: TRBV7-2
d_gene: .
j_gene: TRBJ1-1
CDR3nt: TGTGCCAGCAGCAACCGGGGGAACACTGAAGCTTTCTTT
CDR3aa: CASSNRGNTEAFF

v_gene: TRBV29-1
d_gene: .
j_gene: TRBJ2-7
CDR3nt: TGCAGCGTCGAGGCAGGGTTGCGGGAGCAGTACTTC
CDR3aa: CSVEAGLREQYF

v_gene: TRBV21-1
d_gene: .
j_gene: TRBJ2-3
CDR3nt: TGTGCCAGCAGCATCACTAGCGGGGGTCTCACAGATACGCAGTATTTT
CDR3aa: CASSITSGGLTDTQYF

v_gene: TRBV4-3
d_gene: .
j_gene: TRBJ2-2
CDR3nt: TGCGCCAGCAGCCTCCTAGTAGGGGCCGGGGAGCTGTTTTTT
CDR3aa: CASSLLVGAGELFF

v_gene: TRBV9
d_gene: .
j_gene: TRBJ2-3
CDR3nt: TGTGCCAGCAACCAGGCCGGGGTAGATACGCAGTATTTT
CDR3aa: CASNQAGVDTQYF

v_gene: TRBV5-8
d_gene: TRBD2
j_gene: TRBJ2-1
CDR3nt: TGTGCCAGCAGCTTGGTGTCGGGGGGGGGCTCCGACAATGAGCAGTTCTTC
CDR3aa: CASSLVSGGGSDNEQFF

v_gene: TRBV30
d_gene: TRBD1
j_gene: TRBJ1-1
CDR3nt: TGTGCCTGGAGTGTAGGGGGCGCATCTGAAGCTTTCTTT
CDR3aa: CAWSVGGASEAFF

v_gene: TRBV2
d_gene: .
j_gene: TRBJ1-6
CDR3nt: TGTGCCAGCAATAGTGCGGGCCATAATTCACCCCTCCACTTT
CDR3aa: CASNSAGHNSPLHF

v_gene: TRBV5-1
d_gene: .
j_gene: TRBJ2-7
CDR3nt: TGCGCCAGCAGCTCCTCAGGGTTGGAGCAGTACTTC
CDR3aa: CASSSSGLEQYF

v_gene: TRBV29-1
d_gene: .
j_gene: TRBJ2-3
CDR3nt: TGCAGCGTTCTGGTCCTCGGGGATACGCAGTATTTT
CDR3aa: CSVLVLGDTQYF

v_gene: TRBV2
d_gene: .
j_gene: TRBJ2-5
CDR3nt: TGTGCCAGCAGTGATTGGACTAAAGAGACCCAGTACTTC
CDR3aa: CASSDWTKETQYF

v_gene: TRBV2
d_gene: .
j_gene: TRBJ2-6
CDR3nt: TGTGCCAGCAGTGAAAGGAGGGCAGGGACCACCTCTGGGGCCAACGTCCTGACTTTC
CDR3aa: CASSERRAGTTSGANVLTF

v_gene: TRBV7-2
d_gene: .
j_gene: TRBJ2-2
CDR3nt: TGTGCCAGCAGCCTAGCCAGGGGAGTAGGTAGCACCGGGGAGCTGTTTTTT
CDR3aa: CASSLARGVGSTGELFF

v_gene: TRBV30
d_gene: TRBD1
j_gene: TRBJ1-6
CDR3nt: TGTGCCTGGCAGGGGGCTCATTCACCCCTCCACTTT
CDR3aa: CAWQGAHSPLHF

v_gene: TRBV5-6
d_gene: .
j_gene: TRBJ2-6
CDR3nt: TGTGCCAGCAGCTTGGTGGCCAGCTCTGGGGCCAACGTCCTGACTTTC
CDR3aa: CASSLVASSGANVLTF

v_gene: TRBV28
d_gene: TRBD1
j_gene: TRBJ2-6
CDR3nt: TGTGCCAGCAGTTGGAGGACAGGGGCTCCTGGGGCCAACGTCCTGACTTTC
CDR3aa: CASSWRTGAPGANVLTF

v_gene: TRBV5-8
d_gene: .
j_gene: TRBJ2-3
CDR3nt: TGTGCCAGCAGCTTGGCGGGTAGACCCACAGATACGCAGTATTTT
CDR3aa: CASSLAGRPTDTQYF

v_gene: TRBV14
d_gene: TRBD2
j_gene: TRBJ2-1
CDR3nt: TGTGCCAGCTACTCCGGGACTAGCGGATTCAATGAGCAGTTCTTC
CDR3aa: CASYSGTSGFNEQFF

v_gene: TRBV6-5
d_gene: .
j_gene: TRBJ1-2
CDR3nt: TGTGCCAGCAGTCCCCGCCAGGGAGGCTTAGGTGGCTACACCTTC
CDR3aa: CASSPRQGGLGGYTF

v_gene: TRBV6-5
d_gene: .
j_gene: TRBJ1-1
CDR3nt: TGTGCCAGCAGCCTGGACAATCGAGGGAACACTGAAGCTTTCTTT
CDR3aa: CASSLDNRGNTEAFF

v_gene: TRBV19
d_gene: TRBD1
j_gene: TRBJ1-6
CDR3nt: TGTGCCAGTAGTACCCCGGACAGGGGAGCTAATTCACCCCTCCACTTT
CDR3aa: CASSTPDRGANSPLHF

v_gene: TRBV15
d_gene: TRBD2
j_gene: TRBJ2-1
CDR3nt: TGTGCCACCAACCGGGGGGGCCGAGGCAATGAGCAGTTCTTC
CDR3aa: CATNRGGRGNEQFF

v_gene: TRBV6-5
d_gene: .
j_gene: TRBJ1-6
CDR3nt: TGTGCCAGCAGTTACGTACAGTCTCAAAATTCCCCCCTCCACTTT
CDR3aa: CASSYVQSQNSPLHF

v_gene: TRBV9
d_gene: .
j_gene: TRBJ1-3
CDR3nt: TGTGCCAGCAGCGTAGCCCCCGATGACAGTAGCTCTGGAAACACCATATATTTT
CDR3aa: CASSVAPDDSSSGNTIYF